A selection of T cell receptor beta chains follows, all from one sample in a study of neoadjuvant anti-PD-1 for oral cavity cancer. The method was immunoSEQ multiplex PCR; TCRdb's version includes in-frame clones alone and lacks a portion of them. The table has 11,000 to 15,000 clones, 65% to 80% seen once. The specimen was PBMCs, collected after nivolumab (anti-PD-1) treatment. The source is a person between 40 and 79 years old with oral cavity squamous cell carcinoma. Both conserved end residues are part of each CDR3. A D gene is named only where the DNA matches it firmly. The size field is filled for only some rows; it gives once, few, many or a size class.

j_call d_call clone_size v_call cdr3_nt cdr3_aa
TRBJ1-1 - - TRBV19 TGTGCCAGCCGACACCGGACAGCCCTGAACACTGAAGCTTTCTTT CASRHRTALNTEAFF
TRBJ1-5 - - TRBV15 TGTGCCACCAGCAGAGGGATAAGCAATCAGCCCCAGCATTTT CATSRGISNQPQHF
TRBJ1-1 - - TRBV2 TGTGCCAGCAGTGAAGAGGGGCTCGGGATCTTT CASSEEGLGIF
TRBJ2-1 TRBD2 - TRBV27 TGTGCCAGCTCCAATCCCGGGACTAGCGTTGAGCAGTTCTTC CASSNPGTSVEQFF
TRBJ1-6 TRBD1 - TRBV5-1 TGCGCCAGCAGCCCTAGGCAGGGACAGGTTTCACCCCTCCACTTT CASSPRQGQVSPLHF
TRBJ1-2 - - TRBV6-5 TGTGCCAGCAACGGCCCTCACGGCTACACCTTC CASNGPHGYTF
TRBJ1-5 - few TRBV9 TGTGCCAGCAGCGAAACCCCAAGCAATCAGCCCCAGCATTTT CASSETPSNQPQHF
TRBJ2-3 - few TRBV28 TGTGCCAGCAGGCACACCCGAACCTTCTTTGGTTCGACAGATACGCAGTATTTT CASRHTRTFFGSTDTQYF
TRBJ1-1 TRBD1 - TRBV7-9 TGTGCCAGCAGCTTAACCCGGACAGGGAACACTGAAGCTTTCTTT CASSLTRTGNTEAFF
TRBJ2-1 - - TRBV11-2 TGTGCCAGCAGCCGTTGGGGTAATGAGCAGTTCTTC CASSRWGNEQFF